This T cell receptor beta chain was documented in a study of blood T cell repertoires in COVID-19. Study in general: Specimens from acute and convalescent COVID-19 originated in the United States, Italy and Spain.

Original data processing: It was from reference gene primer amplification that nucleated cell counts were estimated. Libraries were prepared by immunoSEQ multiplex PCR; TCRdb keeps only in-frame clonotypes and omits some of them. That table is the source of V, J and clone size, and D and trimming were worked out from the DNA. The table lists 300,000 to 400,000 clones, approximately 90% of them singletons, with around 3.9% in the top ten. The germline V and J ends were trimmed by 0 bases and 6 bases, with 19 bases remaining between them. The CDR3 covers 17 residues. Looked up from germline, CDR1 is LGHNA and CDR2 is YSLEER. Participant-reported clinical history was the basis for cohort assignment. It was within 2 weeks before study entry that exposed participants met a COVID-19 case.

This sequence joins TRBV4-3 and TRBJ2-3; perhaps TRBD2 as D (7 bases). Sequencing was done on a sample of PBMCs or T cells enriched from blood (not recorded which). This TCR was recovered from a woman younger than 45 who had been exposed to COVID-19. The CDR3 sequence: CASSQDLGGGPWDTQYF. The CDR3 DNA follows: TGCGCCAGCAGCCAAGATCTAGGGGGGGGGCCGTGGGATACGCAGTATTTT.